The TCR beta chain described here comes from a study of T-cell reconstitution after alpha-beta-depleted transplantation in children. Study-level points and caveats: At one year after transplant, newly produced T cells mostly accounted for T-cell counts and diversity. Surviving recipient T cells and intrathymic progenitors accounted for some patients' high TCRbeta diversity at day 60. Expanded clones from the graft, numbering several hundred, reportedly supplied alpha-beta T cells about two months after transplant.

Unique molecular identifiers were incorporated into the prepared TCRbeta library. Using its own MiXCR run on the PCR reads, TCRdb lists one record per CDR3 protein. The sample has 250,000 to 300,000 distinct CDR3 sequences, less than 9.5% seen once. The CDR3 extends over 16 amino acids. With 6 bases removed from V and 0 bases from J, the gap between germline ends came to 14 bases. Germline lookup yields CDR1 MDHEN and CDR2 SYDVKM. The table lists this clonotype with many counts. No antigen is known for it. The V call is TRBV28, the J call TRBJ1-4, with D possibly matching TRBD1 (6 bases). This clonotype was obtained from a female patient aged 2-15 years who had a stem cell transplant for Fanconi anemia, so the T cells may come from the graft donor. Sequencing was performed on peripheral blood, taken 360 days after TCRalphabeta/CD19-depleted stem cell transplant. The CDR3 region has the DNA TGTGCCAGCAGCTACACAAGGACAGCAACTAATGAAAAACTGTTTTTT. Encoded protein: CASSYTRTATNEKLFF. Full variable domain (rest looked up from reference TRBV28 and TRBJ1-4): DVKVTQSSRYLVKRTGEKVFLECVQDMDHENMFWYRQDPGLGLRLIYFSYDVKMKEKGDIPEGYSVSREKKERFSLILESASTNQTSMYLCASSYTRTATNEKLFFGSGTQLSVL.